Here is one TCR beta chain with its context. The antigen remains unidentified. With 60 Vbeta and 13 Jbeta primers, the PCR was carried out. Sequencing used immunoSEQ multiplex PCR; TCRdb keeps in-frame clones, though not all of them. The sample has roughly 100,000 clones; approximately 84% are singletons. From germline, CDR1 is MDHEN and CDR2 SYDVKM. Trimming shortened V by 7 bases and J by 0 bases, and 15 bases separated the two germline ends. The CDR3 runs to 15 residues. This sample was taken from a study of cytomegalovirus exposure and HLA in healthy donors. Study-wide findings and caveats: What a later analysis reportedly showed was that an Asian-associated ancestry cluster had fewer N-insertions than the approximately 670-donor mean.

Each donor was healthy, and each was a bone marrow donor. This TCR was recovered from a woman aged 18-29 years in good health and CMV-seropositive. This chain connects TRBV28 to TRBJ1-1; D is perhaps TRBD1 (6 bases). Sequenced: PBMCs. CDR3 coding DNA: TGTGCCAGCACCGGTAACACAGGGATGAACACTGAAGCTTTCTTT. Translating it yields CASTGNTGMNTEAFF. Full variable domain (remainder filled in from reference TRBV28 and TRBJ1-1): DVKVTQSSRYLVKRTGEKVFLECVQDMDHENMFWYRQDPGLGLRLIYFSYDVKMKEKGDIPEGYSVSREKKERFSLILESASTNQTSMYLCASTGNTGMNTEAFFGQGTRLTVV.